This paragraph covers one TCR beta chain sequence. Its antigen is still unknown. Patients with a history of autoimmune disease or on systemic immunosuppression were excluded. The sample originates from a study of OX40 agonist ivuxolimab in advanced cancers. Here immunoSEQ multiplex PCR was the method, and the copy in TCRdb shows in-frame clones only, minus some. The data hold about 98,000 clones, with 85% to 95% observed a single time. The study's findings and limits: Undetermined was the antigen specificity of the expanded peripheral T cells. Individuals who were partial responders at 0.1-3.0 mg/kg had clonal expansion that ranked among the lowest.

In germline, CDR1 is DFQATT, CDR2 SNEGSKA (reference sequence). This CDR3 region has 11 residues. Material: CD4+ or CD8+ T cells sorted from blood, obtained in a trial of the OX40 agonist ivuxolimab. The chain couples TRBV20-1 to TRBJ2-5; a weak D match, TRBD1 (5 bases). The tail of the sequence fits TRBJ2-7 better, so the J call may be wrong. This TCR derives from an adult with an advanced solid tumor such as melanoma, head and neck, liver or kidney cancer. CDR3 amino acids: CSGKGSYEQYF. The DNA of the CDR3 is TGCAGTGGCAAGGGGTCCTACGAGCAGTACTTC.